This TCR beta chain comes out of a study of blood T cell repertoires in COVID-19. Across the whole study: The samples span acute and convalescent COVID-19 from the United States, Italy and Spain. The cDNA or gDNA used as material had been derived from T cells, B-cell-depleted T cells, or PBMCs.

Original handling: Nucleated cell counts were estimated from reference gene primer amplification. The repertoire was sequenced with immunoSEQ multiplex PCR; TCRdb's copy has only in-frame clones and lacks some. V, J and clone size are those of that table, while D and trimming were read from the DNA. The table has roughly 130,000 clones, about 90% seen once. The receptor comes from a woman aged 55-75 years with acute or convalescent COVID-19. The sample taken for sequencing was peripheral blood.

The CDR3 loop reads CASSLDGTGYAEQFF. The CDR3 DNA is TGCGCCAGCAGCTTGGATGGGACAGGGTATGCGGAGCAGTTCTTC. The gene calls are TRBV5-1 and TRBJ2-1; 9 nucleotides match TRBD1. The ends lost 0 bases at V and 10 bases at J; junction bases unmatched: 8. CDR3 length: 15 amino acids. Germline V gene lookup returns CDR1 SGHRS and CDR2 YFSETQ.